This entry lists 27 T cell receptor beta chains sequenced from one sample in a study of blood T cell repertoires in COVID-19. Clones were read by immunoSEQ multiplex PCR, and TCRdb kept only the in-frame ones, dropping some. The sample contains 150,000 or so clones, approximately 88% of which appear only once. Input material: peripheral blood. The origin of the receptors is a man aged 18 to 29 with active or convalescent COVID-19.

The CDR3 here is CASSQIMALDTQYF. The CDR3, as DNA: TGTGCCAGCAGTCAAATCATGGCCTTAGATACGCAGTATTTT. The chain recombines TRBV27 with TRBJ2-3; D not resolved. Germline V CDR1 and CDR2: MNHEY, SMNVEV (reference sequence). The CDR3 has 14 residues. Trimming removed 5 bases from V and 5 bases from J, with 14 bases in between.

V and J are TRBV13 and TRBJ1-3; 8 bases are shared with TRBD1. The length of the CDR3 is 17 residues. CDR1 is PRHDT and CDR2 is FYEKMQ in the germline V gene (reference sequence). Trimming removed 3 bases from V and 2 bases from J; junction bases left unmatched: 9. The CDR3 reads CASSFGSTGAAGNTIYF. For the CDR3, the DNA is TGTGCCAGCAGCTTCGGGTCGACAGGGGCTGCTGGAAACACCATATATTTT.

This clone was observed once. In nucleotides, the CDR3 is TGCGCCAGCAGCTTGGACGGACAGGGAGTTTCAGATGGCTACACCTTC. Its protein product is CASSLDGQGVSDGYTF. This chain uses TRBV5-1 with TRBJ1-2, with 8 nucleotides matching TRBD1. The CDR3 covers 16 residues. The V and J ends lost 0 bases and 6 bases, in that order; junction bases with no gene match: 10. Germline values: CDR1 SGHRS, CDR2 YFSETQ. The entire variable domain, with the rest obtained from reference TRBV5-1 and TRBJ1-2, is as follows: KAGVTQTPRYLIKTRGQQVTLSCSPISGHRSVSWYQQTPGQGLQFLFEYFSETQRNKGNFPGRFSGRQFSNSRSEMNVSTLELGDSALYLCASSLDGQGVSDGYTFGSGTRLTVV.

This clone came up once. The genes are TRBV6-5 and TRBJ2-7, with TRBD2 as a possible D gene (5 bases). The CDR3 runs 16 residues. Germline-derived CDR1 and CDR2 are MNHEY and SVGAGI. Trimming pared 0 bases from V and 2 bases from J, leaving 14 bases between. CDR3 nucleotide sequence: TGTGCCAGCAGTTACTCGTACAGTCCGGGGACCTACGAGCAGTACTTC. It codes for CASSYSYSPGTYEQYF.

J is TRBJ2-5 and V is TRBV7-8; 12 bases line up with TRBD2. Germline CDR1 is SGHVS and CDR2 is FQNEAQ. V was clipped by 5 bases and J by 1 base; unmatched bases: 20. This CDR3 spans 21 amino acids. The CDR3 spells CASSQRTLPPRTSGIQETQYF. CDR3 nucleotide sequence: TGTGCCAGCAGCCAACGGACATTACCCCCCAGGACTAGCGGGATCCAAGAGACCCAGTACTTC.

This sequence joins TRBV7-8 and TRBJ2-7; D is undetermined. The V end was cut by 2 bases, the J end by 3 bases, with 11 bases between. Germline V lookup: CDR1 SGHVS, CDR2 FQNEAQ. This CDR3 is 14 amino acids long. The CDR3 here is CASSLRDLGYEQYF. CDR3 in DNA: TGTGCCAGCAGCTTAAGAGATCTTGGCTACGAGCAGTACTTC.

CDR3 in amino acids: CASSPLGQTQETQYF. CDR3 DNA: TGTGCCAGCAGCCCCCTTGGACAGACCCAAGAGACCCAGTACTTC. The chain joins TRBV4-2 to TRBJ2-5, with D possibly matching TRBD1 (6 bases). V lost 4 bases to trimming and J lost 1 base, with 13 bases between them. CDR3 length: 15 residues. CDR1 and CDR2 (germline): LGHNA, YNFKEQ.

This clone has just a few counts. The chain carries TRBV14 and TRBJ1-1; D gene unclear. Germline CDR1 is SGHDN and CDR2 is FVKESK. The CDR3 length is 14 residues. Deletions cut 0 bases from V and 3 bases from J, with 8 bases between. The CDR3, as DNA: TGTGCCAGCAGCCAAGAAACGGCGGACACTGAAGCTTTCTTT. It codes for CASSQETADTEAFF.

This rearrangement joins TRBV27 to TRBJ1-4; possibly TRBD1 for D (6 bases). The V gene lost 2 bases and the J gene lost 8 bases, with 18 bases spanning the gap. CDR1 is MNHEY, CDR2 SMNVEV, per germline (reference sequence). The CDR3 spans 16 residues. The chain's CDR3 is CASSLLPQGISEKLFF. The CDR3 DNA follows: TGTGCCAGCAGTTTACTGCCCCAGGGGATTAGCGAAAAACTGTTTTTT.

J is TRBJ2-7 and V is TRBV4-1, with a tentative D call TRBD2 (6 bases). Trimming removed 2 bases from V and 7 bases from J, with 12 bases in between. Germline-derived CDR1 and CDR2 are MGHRA and YSYEKL. The CDR3 runs 13 residues. The DNA of the CDR3 is TGCGCCAGCAGCCAACATGCGGGGCGTGAGCAGTACTTC. Translated: CASSQHAGREQYF.

This sequence joins TRBV28 and TRBJ1-3, with 7 bases aligning to TRBD1. Trimming cost V 6 bases and J 0 bases; bases outside gene matches: 8. This CDR3 is 16 amino acids long. The germline CDR1 and CDR2 sequences are MDHEN and SYDVKM. The CDR3 protein is CASRRTGKYSGNTIYF. DNA for the CDR3: TGTGCCAGCAGGCGGACAGGAAAATACTCTGGAAACACCATATATTTT.

CDR3: CASSLISSGSTDTQYF. As DNA, the CDR3 is TGCGCCAGCAGCTTGATCTCTAGCGGGAGCACAGATACGCAGTATTTT. This chain joins TRBV5-1 and TRBJ2-3; the match to TRBD2 covers 8 bases. CDR1 and CDR2 from the germline V gene are SGHRS and YFSETQ. The CDR3 length is 16 residues. V was clipped by 1 base and J by 0 bases; unmatched bases: 4.

The rearrangement uses TRBV9 and TRBJ2-1; 7 nucleotides align to TRBD2. Looked up from germline, CDR1 is SGDLS and CDR2 is YYNGEE. The CDR3 extends over 16 amino acids. Trimming removed 1 base from V and 0 bases from J; junction bases left unmatched: 4. The CDR3 reads CASSVLAASSYNEQFF. CDR3 DNA: TGTGCCAGCAGCGTACTAGCGGCGAGCTCCTACAATGAGCAGTTCTTC.

This chain links TRBV7-9 with TRBJ2-5, with TRBD2 matching over 10 bases. V lost 5 bases, J lost 5 bases, and 8 bases stayed unmatched. Germline CDR1 and CDR2: SEHNR and FQNEAQ (reference sequence). This CDR3 comprises 15 residues. In DNA, the CDR3 is TGTGCCAGCAGCAGAGTAGCGGGGGGTGGCGAGACCCAGTACTTC. Translated: CASSRVAGGGETQYF.

The rearrangement links TRBV7-2 to TRBJ2-3; D might be TRBD2 (5 bases). The CDR3 is 12 amino acids. V was cut by 11 bases and J by 5 bases, with 14 bases left in between. Germline CDR1 and CDR2: SGHTA and FQGNSA. The CDR3 region has the DNA TGTGCCCTAGGGAGCGTGGGAGATACGCAGTATTTT. It yields the protein CALGSVGDTQYF.

The chain carries TRBV12-3 or TRBV12-4 and TRBJ2-7; possibly TRBD1 for D (5 bases). This CDR3 is 13 amino acids long. V was shortened by 2 bases and J by 5 bases, with 10 bases between the two germline ends. The CDR3 loop reads CASSLRGAHEQYF. Here the CDR3 DNA reads TGTGCCAGCAGTTTAAGGGGTGCCCACGAGCAGTACTTC.

The J gene is TRBJ1-2, the V gene TRBV5-6; TRBD1 aligns across 7 bases. Germline loops: CDR1 SGHDT, CDR2 YYEEEE. After removal of 0 bases from V and 5 bases from J, the junction contained 4 bases not matched to a gene. This CDR3 contains 14 residues. This CDR3 is CASSLDRGAYGYTF. For the CDR3, the DNA is TGTGCCAGCAGCTTGGACAGGGGAGCGTATGGCTACACCTTC.

The chain combines TRBV5-8 with TRBJ1-5; 12 bases agree with TRBD1. This CDR3 is 20 amino acids long. Germline CDR1 and CDR2: SGHTS and YDEGEE. The J segment lost 0 bases and the V segment lost 4 bases, leaving 14 bases of the junction unmatched. CDR3 protein: CASSPVYGTGGPHSNQPQHF. The CDR3 DNA reads as TGTGCCAGCAGCCCCGTCTATGGGACAGGGGGCCCTCATAGCAATCAGCCCCAGCATTTT.

This chain joins TRBV5-1 and TRBJ2-3, with TRBD2 matching 11 bases. The germline CDR1 and CDR2 sequences are SGHRS and YFSETQ. J was trimmed by 6 bases and V by 4 bases; bases with no gene match: 10. The CDR3 extends over 16 amino acids. CDR3 sequence (DNA): TGCGCCAGCAGCCCTCTAGCGGGAGGACCGGGGGATACGCAGTATTTT. As protein: CASSPLAGGPGDTQYF.

This clone was recorded only once. A read error may be the cause here, since a much bigger clone is one base away. The chain combines TRBV7-9 with TRBJ2-7, with D unresolved. V was pared by 4 bases and J by 2 bases, with 3 bases between. The CDR3 is 11 residues long. Germline loops: CDR1 SEHNR, CDR2 FQNEAQ (reference sequence). The CDR3 region is CASSSTYEQYF. The CDR3 bases are TGTGCCAGCAGCTCTACCTACGAGCAGTACTTC.

This chain joins TRBV7-8 and TRBJ2-5; D not resolved. V dropped 0 bases and J dropped 5 bases, with 4 bases sitting between them. The CDR3 sequence is 12 residues long. CDR1 and CDR2 from the germline V gene are SGHVS and FQNEAQ. Written as DNA, the CDR3 is TGTGCCAGCAGCTTAGCCCGGGAGACCCAGTACTTC. Translated: CASSLARETQYF.

As DNA, the CDR3 is TGTGCCAGTACATCCGGGACAGGGGGAAGGCTAAACTATGGCTACACCTTC. Its protein product is CASTSGTGGRLNYGYTF. The chain joins TRBV19 to TRBJ1-2, with 11 bases that match TRBD1. This CDR3 region has 17 residues. The V segment lost 7 bases and the J segment 2 bases; nucleotides outside the gene matches: 12. Per the germline V gene, CDR1 is LNHDA and CDR2 is SQIVND (reference sequence).

This clone was recorded once. The chain has TRBV6-1 and TRBJ2-7, with TRBD2 matching 7 bases. Germline lookup yields CDR1 MNHNS and CDR2 SASEGT. The CDR3 consists of 14 residues. The V segment lost 6 bases and the J segment 6 bases; nucleotides outside the gene matches: 11. CDR3 nucleotide sequence: TGTGCCAGCAGCCCACGGGACTATACCGTCGAGCAGTACTTC. The encoded protein is CASSPRDYTVEQYF.

The chain recombines TRBV10-2 with TRBJ1-1; maybe TRBD1 (5 bases). The CDR3 is 13 amino acids. Germline assignment: CDR1 WSHSY and CDR2 SAAADI. The V and J ends lost 3 bases and 5 bases respectively, with 10 bases between them. The CDR3 is CASSDRQGTEAFF. The CDR3 DNA reads TGCGCCAGCAGTGATCGCCAGGGAACTGAAGCTTTCTTT.

V and J are TRBV6-5 and TRBJ1-4, with D maybe TRBD1 (5 bases). The germline V gene encodes CDR1 MNHEY and CDR2 SVGAGI. V was cut by 2 bases and J by 6 bases, with 10 bases left in between. This CDR3 region has 14 residues. The CDR3 spells CASSYTGEDEKLFF. The DNA for the CDR3 is TGTGCCAGCAGTTACACGGGGGAGGATGAAAAACTGTTTTTT.

About this clone: The sample holds other DNA sequences that translate to the same CDR3. The rearrangement uses TRBV7-9 and TRBJ1-1, with 9 bases fitting TRBD1. This CDR3 has 14 amino acids. CDR1 and CDR2 (germline): SEHNR, FQNEAQ (reference sequence). The ends lost 3 bases at V and 2 bases at J; junction bases unmatched: 1. CDR3 in amino acids: CASSLGQGNTEAFF. As DNA, the CDR3 is TGTGCCAGCAGCTTGGGACAGGGAAACACTGAAGCTTTCTTT.

The chain has TRBV5-1 and TRBJ2-7; 11 positions agree with TRBD1. The CDR3 runs to 16 residues. Germline lookup yields CDR1 SGHRS and CDR2 YFSETQ. The junction had 8 bases not matched to a gene; V was cut back by 0 bases and J by 6 bases. CDR3 residues: CASSLEFGQGAGEQYF. CDR3 nucleotides: TGCGCCAGCAGCTTGGAATTCGGACAGGGGGCAGGCGAGCAGTACTTC.